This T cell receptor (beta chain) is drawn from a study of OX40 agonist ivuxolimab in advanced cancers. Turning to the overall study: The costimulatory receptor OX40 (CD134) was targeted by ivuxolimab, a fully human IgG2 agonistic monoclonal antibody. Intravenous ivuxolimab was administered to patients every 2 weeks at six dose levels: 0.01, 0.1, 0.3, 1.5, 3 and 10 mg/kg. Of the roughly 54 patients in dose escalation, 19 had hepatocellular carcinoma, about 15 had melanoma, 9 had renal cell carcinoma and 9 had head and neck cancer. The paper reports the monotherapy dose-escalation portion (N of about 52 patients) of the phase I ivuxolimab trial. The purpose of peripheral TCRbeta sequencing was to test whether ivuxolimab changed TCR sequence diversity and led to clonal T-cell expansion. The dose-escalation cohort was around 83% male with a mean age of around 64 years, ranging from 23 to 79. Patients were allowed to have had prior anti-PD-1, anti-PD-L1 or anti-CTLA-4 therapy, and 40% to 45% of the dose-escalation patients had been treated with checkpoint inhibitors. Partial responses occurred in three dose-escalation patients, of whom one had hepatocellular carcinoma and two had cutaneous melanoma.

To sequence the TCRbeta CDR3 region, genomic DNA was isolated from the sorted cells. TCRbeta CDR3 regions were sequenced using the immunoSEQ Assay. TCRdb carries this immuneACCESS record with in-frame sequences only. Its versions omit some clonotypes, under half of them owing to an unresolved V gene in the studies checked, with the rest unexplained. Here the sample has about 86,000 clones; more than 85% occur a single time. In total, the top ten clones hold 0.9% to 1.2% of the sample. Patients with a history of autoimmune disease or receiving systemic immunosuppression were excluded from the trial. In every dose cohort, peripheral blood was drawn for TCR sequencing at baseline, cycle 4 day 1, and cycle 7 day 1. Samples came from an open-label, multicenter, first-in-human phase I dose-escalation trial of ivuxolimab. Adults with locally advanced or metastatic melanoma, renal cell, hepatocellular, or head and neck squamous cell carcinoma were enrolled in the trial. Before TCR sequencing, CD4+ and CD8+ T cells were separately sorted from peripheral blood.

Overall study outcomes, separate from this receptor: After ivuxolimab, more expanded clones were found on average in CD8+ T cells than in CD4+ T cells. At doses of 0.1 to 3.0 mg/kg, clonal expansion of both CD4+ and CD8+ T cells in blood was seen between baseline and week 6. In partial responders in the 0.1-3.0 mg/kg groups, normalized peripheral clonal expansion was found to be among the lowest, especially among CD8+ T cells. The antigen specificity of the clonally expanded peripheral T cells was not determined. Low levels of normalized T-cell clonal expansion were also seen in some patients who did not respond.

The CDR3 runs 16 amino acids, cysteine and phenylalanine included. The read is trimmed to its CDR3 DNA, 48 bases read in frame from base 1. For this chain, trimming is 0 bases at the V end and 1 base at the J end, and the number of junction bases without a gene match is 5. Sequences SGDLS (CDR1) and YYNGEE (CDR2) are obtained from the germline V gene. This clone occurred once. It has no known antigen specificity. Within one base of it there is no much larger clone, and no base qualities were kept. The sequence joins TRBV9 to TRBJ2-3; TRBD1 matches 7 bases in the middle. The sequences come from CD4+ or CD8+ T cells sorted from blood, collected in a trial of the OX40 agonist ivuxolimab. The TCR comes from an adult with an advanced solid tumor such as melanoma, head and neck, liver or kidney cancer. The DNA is TGTGCCAGCAGCGTAGCGACAGGGAGTCGCACAGATACGCAGTATTTT. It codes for CASSVATGSRTDTQYF. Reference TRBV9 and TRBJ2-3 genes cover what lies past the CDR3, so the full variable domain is DSGVTQTPKHLITATGQRVTLRCSPRSGDLSVYWYQQSLDQGLQFLIQYYNGEERAKGNILERFSAQQFPDLHSELNLSSLELGDSALYFCASSVATGSRTDTQYFGPGTRLTVL.